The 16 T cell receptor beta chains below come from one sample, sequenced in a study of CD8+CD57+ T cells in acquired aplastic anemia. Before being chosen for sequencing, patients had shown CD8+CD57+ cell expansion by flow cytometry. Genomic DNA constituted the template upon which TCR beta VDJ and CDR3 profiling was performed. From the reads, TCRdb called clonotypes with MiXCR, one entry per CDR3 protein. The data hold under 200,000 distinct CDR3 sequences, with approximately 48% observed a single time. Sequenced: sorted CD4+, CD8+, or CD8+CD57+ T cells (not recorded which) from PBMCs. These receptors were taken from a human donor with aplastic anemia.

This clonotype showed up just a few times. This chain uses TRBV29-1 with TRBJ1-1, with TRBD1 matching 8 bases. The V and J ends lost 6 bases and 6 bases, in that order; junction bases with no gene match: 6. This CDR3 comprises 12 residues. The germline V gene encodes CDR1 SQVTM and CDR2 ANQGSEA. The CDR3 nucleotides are TGCAGCGTGGACAGGGCGGGCGCTGAAGCTTTCTTT. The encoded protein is CSVDRAGAEAFF.

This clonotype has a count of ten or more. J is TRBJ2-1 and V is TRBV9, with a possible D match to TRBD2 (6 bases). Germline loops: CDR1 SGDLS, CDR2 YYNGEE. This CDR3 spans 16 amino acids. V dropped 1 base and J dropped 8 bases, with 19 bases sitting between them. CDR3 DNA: TGTGCCAGCAGCGTACCGGCGGGAAGACGGATTGATGAGCAGTTCTTC. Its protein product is CASSVPAGRRIDEQFF.

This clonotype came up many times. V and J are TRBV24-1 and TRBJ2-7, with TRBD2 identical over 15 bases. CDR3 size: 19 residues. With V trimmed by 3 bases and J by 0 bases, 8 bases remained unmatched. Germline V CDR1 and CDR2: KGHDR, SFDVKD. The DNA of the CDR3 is TGTGCCACCAGTGATCCCGGACTAGCGGGAGGGCCTACCTCCTACGAGCAGTACTTC. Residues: CATSDPGLAGGPTSYEQYF.

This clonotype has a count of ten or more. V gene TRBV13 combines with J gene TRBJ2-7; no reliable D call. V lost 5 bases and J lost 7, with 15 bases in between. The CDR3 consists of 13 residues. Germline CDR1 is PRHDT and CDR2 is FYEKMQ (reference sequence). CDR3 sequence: CASSLPSDREQYF. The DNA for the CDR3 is TGTGCCAGCAGCCTACCCTCGGATAGGGAGCAGTACTTC.

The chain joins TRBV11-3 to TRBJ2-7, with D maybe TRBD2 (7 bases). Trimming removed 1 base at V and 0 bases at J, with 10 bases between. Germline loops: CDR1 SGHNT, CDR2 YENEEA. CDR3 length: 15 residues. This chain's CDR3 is CASSLGGGPSYEQYF. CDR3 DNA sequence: TGTGCCAGCAGCTTAGGCGGGGGCCCCTCCTACGAGCAGTACTTC.

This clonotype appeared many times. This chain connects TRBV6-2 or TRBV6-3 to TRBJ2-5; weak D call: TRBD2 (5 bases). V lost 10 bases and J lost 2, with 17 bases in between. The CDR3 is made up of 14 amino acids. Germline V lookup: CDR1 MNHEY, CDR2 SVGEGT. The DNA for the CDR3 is TGTGCCACCAACTTCCGGGGTGTTCAAGAGACCCAGTACTTC. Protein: CATNFRGVQETQYF.

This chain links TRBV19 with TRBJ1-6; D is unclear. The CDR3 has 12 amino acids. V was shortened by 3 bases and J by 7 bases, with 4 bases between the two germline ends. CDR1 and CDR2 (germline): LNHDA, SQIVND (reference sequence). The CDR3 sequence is CASSIENSPLHF. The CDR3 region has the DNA TGTGCCAGTAGTATTGAGAATTCACCCCTCCACTTT.

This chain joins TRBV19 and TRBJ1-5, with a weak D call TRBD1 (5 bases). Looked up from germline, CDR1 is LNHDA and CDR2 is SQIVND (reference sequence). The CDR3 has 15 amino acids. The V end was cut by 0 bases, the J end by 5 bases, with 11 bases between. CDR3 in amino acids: CASSIDRGTYQPQHF. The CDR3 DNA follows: TGTGCCAGTAGTATAGATCGAGGGACGTATCAGCCCCAGCATTTT. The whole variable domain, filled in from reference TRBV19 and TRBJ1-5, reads DGGITQSPKYLFRKEGQNVTLSCEQNLNHDAMYWYRQDPGQGLRLIYYSQIVNDFQKGDIAEGYSVSREKKESFPLTVTSAQKNPTAFYLCASSIDRGTYQPQHFGDGTRLSIL.

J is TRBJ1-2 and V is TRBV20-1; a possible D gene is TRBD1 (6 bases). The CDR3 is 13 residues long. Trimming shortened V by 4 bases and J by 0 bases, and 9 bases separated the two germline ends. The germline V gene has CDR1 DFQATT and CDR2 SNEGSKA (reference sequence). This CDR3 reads CSATDSANYGYTF. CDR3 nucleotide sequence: TGCAGTGCTACGGACAGTGCTAACTATGGCTACACCTTC.

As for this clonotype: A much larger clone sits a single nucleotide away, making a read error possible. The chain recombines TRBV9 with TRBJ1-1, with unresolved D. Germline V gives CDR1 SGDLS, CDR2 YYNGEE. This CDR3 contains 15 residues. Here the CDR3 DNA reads TGTGCCAGCAGCGTAGCCGACGGACGGAACGCTGAAGCTTTCTTT. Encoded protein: CASSVADGRNAEAFF.

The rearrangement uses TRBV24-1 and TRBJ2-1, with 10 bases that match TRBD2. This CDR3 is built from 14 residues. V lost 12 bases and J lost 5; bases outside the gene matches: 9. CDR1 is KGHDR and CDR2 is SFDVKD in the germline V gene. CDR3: CAWPTSGNDNEQFF. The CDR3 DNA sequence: TGTGCCTGGCCTACTAGCGGGAATGACAATGAGCAGTTCTTC.

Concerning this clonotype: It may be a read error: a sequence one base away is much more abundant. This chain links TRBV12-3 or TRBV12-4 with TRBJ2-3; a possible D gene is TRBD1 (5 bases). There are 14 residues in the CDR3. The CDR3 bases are TGTGCCAGCAGTCTTAGTTGGGGCGCAGATACGCAGTTTTTT. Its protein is CASSLSWGADTQFF.

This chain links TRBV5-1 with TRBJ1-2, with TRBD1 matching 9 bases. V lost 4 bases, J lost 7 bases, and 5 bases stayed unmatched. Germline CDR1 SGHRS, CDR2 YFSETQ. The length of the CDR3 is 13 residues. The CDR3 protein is CASSPTGGSGYTF. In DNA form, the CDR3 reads TGCGCCAGCAGCCCCACAGGGGGCTCTGGCTACACCTTC. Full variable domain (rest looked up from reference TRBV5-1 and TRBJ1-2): KAGVTQTPRYLIKTRGQQVTLSCSPISGHRSVSWYQQTPGQGLQFLFEYFSETQRNKGNFPGRFSGRQFSNSRSEMNVSTLELGDSALYLCASSPTGGSGYTFGSGTRLTVV.

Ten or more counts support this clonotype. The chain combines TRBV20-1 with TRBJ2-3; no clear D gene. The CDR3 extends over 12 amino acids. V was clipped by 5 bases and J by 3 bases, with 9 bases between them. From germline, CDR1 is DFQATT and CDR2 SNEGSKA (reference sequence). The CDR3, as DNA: TGCAGTGCTTCCGTAGGGACAGATACGCAGTATTTT. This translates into CSASVGTDTQYF.

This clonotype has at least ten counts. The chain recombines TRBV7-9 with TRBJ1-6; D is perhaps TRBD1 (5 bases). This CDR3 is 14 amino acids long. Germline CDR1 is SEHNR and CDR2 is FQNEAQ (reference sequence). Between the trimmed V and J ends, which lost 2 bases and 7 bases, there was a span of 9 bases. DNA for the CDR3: TGTGCCAGCAGCTTAAGGGGAAGGAATTCACCCCTCCACTTT. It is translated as CASSLRGRNSPLHF.

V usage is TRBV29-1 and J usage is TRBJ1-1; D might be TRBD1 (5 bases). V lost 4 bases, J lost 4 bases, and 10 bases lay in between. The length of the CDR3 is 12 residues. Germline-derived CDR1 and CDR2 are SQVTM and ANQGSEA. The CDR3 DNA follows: TGCAGCGTTGTGGGGGAGCGCACTGAAGCTTTCTTT. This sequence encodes CSVVGERTEAFF.